Detailed here is one TCR beta chain. What it recognizes is unknown. As originally analysed: Clinicopathological groups differed in CDR3, with these differences serving to build a distant-metastasis classifier for papillary thyroid cancer. TCRdb recomputed clones from the PCR reads via MiXCR. The V and J calls and clone size are TCRdb's, not the authors'. The table shows 45,000 to 60,000 clones, with around a sixth occurring only once. The data derive from a study of metastatic and nonmetastatic thyroid tumors. Looking at the study overall: The authors compared repertoires across blood and tumor or nodule tissue from malignant and benign thyroid patients. The study's findings and limits: Versus benign nodules, malignant thyroid tumors reportedly had significantly higher TCR beta diversity, in blood and tumor.

All patients were untreated before thyroid surgery. Germline CDR1 and CDR2: SGHRS and YFSETQ. The CDR3 contains 16 residues. V was shortened by 0 bases and J by 0 bases, with 13 bases between the two germline ends. The origin of this receptor is a female donor with papillary thyroid cancer or a benign thyroid nodule (not recorded which). Some clones in this sample may be carry-over from other donors' samples. Sequencing used blood. The chain combines TRBV5-1 with TRBJ2-7; no firm D call. The CDR3 sequence is CASSLGAPKSSYEQYF. For the CDR3, the DNA is TGCGCCAGCAGCTTGGGAGCACCAAAAAGCTCCTACGAGCAGTACTTC.